Reported below is one TCR beta chain. The V end lost 5 bases, the J end lost 4 bases, and 5 bases lay between the germline ends. This CDR3 spans 11 amino acids. Germline V gene data show CDR1 as MNHEY and CDR2 as SVGAGI. These data are taken from a study of blood T cell repertoires in COVID-19. Study-level background: Samples of COVID-19 (acute and convalescent) were obtained from the United States, Italy and Spain.

Researchers sorted participants into cohorts using their self-reported clinical history. As originally analysed: Quantification of nucleated cells was approximated via reference gene primer amplification. Using immunoSEQ multiplex PCR, the repertoire was profiled, and TCRdb retains in-frame clones only, with some absent. Clone size and V and J calls were adopted from that table, with D and trimming inferred from the DNA. The sample records about 140,000 clones, roughly 86% being singletons. Sequencing was done on a sample of PBMCs or T cells enriched from blood (not recorded which). This receptor was identified in a woman aged 45-65 years with acute COVID-19. J is TRBJ1-2 and V is TRBV6-5; no clear D. CDR3: CASSTAYGYTF. DNA of the CDR3: TGTGCCAGCAGTACAGCCTATGGCTACACCTTC.